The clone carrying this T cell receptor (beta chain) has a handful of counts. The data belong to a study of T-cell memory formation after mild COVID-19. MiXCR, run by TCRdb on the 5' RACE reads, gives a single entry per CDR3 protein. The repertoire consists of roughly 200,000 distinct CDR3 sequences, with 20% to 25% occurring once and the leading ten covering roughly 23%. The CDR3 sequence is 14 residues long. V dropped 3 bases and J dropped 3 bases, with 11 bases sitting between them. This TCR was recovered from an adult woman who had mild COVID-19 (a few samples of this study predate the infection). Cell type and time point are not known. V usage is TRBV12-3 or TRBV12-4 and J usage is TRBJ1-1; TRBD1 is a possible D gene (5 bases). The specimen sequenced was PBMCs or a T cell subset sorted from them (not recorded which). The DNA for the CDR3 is TGTGCCAGCAGTTTTGAGGAGGGGTACACTGAAGCTTTCTTT. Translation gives CASSFEEGYTEAFF.